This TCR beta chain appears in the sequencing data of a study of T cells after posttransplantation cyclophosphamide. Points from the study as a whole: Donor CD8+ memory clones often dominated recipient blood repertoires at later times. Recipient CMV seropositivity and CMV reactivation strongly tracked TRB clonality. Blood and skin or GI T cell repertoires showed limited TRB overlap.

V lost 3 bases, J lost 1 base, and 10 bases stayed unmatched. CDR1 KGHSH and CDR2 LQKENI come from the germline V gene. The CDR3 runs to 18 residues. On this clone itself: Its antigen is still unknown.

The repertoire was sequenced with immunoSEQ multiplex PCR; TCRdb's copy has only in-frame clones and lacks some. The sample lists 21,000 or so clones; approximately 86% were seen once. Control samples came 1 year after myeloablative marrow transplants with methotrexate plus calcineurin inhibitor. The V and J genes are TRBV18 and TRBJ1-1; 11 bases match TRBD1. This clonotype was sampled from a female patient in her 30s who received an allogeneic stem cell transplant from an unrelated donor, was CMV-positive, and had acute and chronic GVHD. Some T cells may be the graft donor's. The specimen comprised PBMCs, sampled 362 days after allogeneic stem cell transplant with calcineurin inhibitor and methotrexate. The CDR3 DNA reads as TGTGCCAGCTCACCCCGAGGGGACAGGGGGGCAGGGAACACTGAAGCTTTCTTT. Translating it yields CASSPRGDRGAGNTEAFF.